The subject of this entry is one TCR beta chain. As yet, its antigen is unknown. The entry originates in a study of cytomegalovirus exposure and HLA in healthy donors. General study results and limits: Several of the most significant clusters appeared, in a later analysis, to be linked to common viral pathogens. Later work showed greater clonal expansion in HLA-associated TCR beta chains than in equally common others.

V was clipped by 4 bases and J by 7 bases, with 5 bases between them. CDR3 length: 10 amino acids. Looked up from germline, CDR1 is DFQATT and CDR2 is SNEGSKA (reference sequence). Both 60 Vbeta primers and 13 Jbeta primers went into the PCR. Sequenced by immunoSEQ multiplex PCR; TCRdb stores in-frame clones only, minus some. This table holds under 200,000 clones, 78% found once. This sequence was found in a woman in her forties in good health and CMV-seronegative. The sequenced sample consisted of PBMCs. J is TRBJ2-1 and V is TRBV20-1; D is ambiguous. The CDR3 loop reads CSAKRNEQFF. The CDR3 nucleotides are TGCAGTGCTAAGAGGAATGAGCAGTTCTTC.